This passage covers 21 T cell receptor beta chains from one sample sequenced in a study of T cell responses to AZD1222 COVID-19 vaccine. Profiling relied on immunoSEQ multiplex PCR, and the TCRdb table lists in-frame clones only, not all of them. The sample has tens of thousands of clones, approximately 80% seen once. Here the sequenced sample was peripheral blood, taken on day 0 of AZD1222 vaccination. These receptors came from an adult in good health.

V is TRBV6-5 and J is TRBJ1-4; 7 bases map to TRBD1. Germline V gene data show CDR1 as MNHEY and CDR2 as SVGAGI. The J segment lost 4 bases and the V segment lost 6 bases, leaving 5 bases of the junction unmatched. This CDR3 is 14 amino acids long. The CDR3 DNA sequence: TGTGCCAGCAGCCCGACAGGGTTTAATGAAAAACTGTTTTTT. Its translation: CASSPTGFNEKLFF.

The chain uses TRBV5-1 and TRBJ2-3; D is possibly TRBD1 (5 bases). Germline V CDR1 and CDR2: SGHRS, YFSETQ. V lost 0 bases and J 1 base, leaving 9 bases between the germline ends. There are 15 residues in the CDR3. The CDR3 loop is CASSLGGEGTDTQYF. The CDR3 DNA is TGCGCCAGCAGCTTGGGGGGCGAGGGCACAGATACGCAGTATTTT.

V gene TRBV7-9 combines with J gene TRBJ2-1; 7 bases match TRBD2. This CDR3 is built from 15 residues. J gave up 3 bases and V 5 bases, and 7 bases lay outside the gene matches. Germline CDR1 is SEHNR and CDR2 is FQNEAQ (reference sequence). The CDR3 loop is CASSRGAGDYNEQFF. CDR3 coding DNA: TGTGCCAGCAGCCGCGGGGCGGGAGACTACAATGAGCAGTTCTTC.

The rearrangement joins TRBV29-1 to TRBJ2-2; 7 nucleotides align to TRBD2. This CDR3 is built from 14 residues. Germline CDR1 SQVTM, CDR2 ANQGSEA. Trimming removed 7 bases from V and 3 bases from J; junction bases left unmatched: 8. CDR3 in amino acids: CSAAGLADTGELFF. CDR3 in DNA: TGCAGCGCCGCCGGGCTAGCGGACACCGGGGAGCTGTTTTTT.

The chain is built from TRBV30 and TRBJ1-5, with 12 bases that match TRBD1. The germline gives CDR1 GTSNPN, CDR2 SVGIG (reference sequence). This CDR3 is 14 amino acids long. V dropped 7 bases and J dropped 5; count of bases not matched to a gene: 6. DNA for the CDR3: TGTGCCTACCGGGACAGGGGGCCGTATCAGCCCCAGCATTTT. As protein: CAYRDRGPYQPQHF. The variable domain in full, completed from reference TRBV30 and TRBJ1-5, reads SQTIHQWPATLVQPVGSPLSLECTVEGTSNPNLYWYRQAAGRGLQLLFYSVGIGQISSEVPQNLSASRPQDRQFILSSKKLLLSDSGFYLCAYRDRGPYQPQHFGDGTRLSIL.

The rearrangement uses TRBV6-2 or TRBV6-3 and TRBJ1-1, with D maybe TRBD1 (5 bases). There are 13 residues in the CDR3. Germline loops: CDR1 MNHEY, CDR2 SVGEGT. Deletions cut 5 bases from V and 7 bases from J, with 14 bases between. The CDR3, as DNA: TGTGCCAGCAGTCCGCAGGGACTCAATGAAGCTTTCTTT. This translates into CASSPQGLNEAFF.

The rearrangement links TRBV6-5 to TRBJ1-6; D possibly corresponds to TRBD1 (6 bases). In germline, CDR1 is MNHEY, CDR2 SVGAGI. The CDR3 covers 15 residues. Between the trimmed V and J ends, which lost 0 bases and 8 bases, there was a span of 11 bases. This CDR3 reads CASSYSGQQDSPLHF. The CDR3 DNA follows: TGTGCCAGCAGTTACTCTGGACAGCAAGATTCACCCCTCCACTTT.

The chain is built from TRBV7-2 and TRBJ1-2, with 8 bases that match TRBD1. Per germline, CDR1 SGHTA and CDR2 FQGNSA. V lost 5 bases to trimming and J lost 4 bases; unmatched junction nucleotides: 6. CDR3 length: 14 amino acids. The CDR3 sequence: CASSPLGQVYGYTF. CDR3 nucleotides: TGTGCCAGCAGCCCCCTGGGACAGGTCTATGGCTACACCTTC.

The rearrangement links TRBV6-5 to TRBJ2-7, with 7 bases aligning to TRBD2. CDR3 length: 13 amino acids. Trimming cost V 5 bases and J 6 bases; bases outside gene matches: 7. The germline V gene has CDR1 MNHEY and CDR2 SVGAGI. The CDR3 DNA reads TGTGCCAGCAGTCGGACTAGTCGGGGCGAGCAGTACTTC. It translates to CASSRTSRGEQYF.

The rearrangement links TRBV11-2 to TRBJ2-3; TRBD2 agrees at 10 bases. The ends lost 0 bases at V and 2 bases at J; junction bases unmatched: 5. Germline-derived CDR1 and CDR2 are SGHAT and FQNNGV. CDR3 size: 17 residues. The CDR3 spells CASSLDSAGGITDTQYF. The DNA of the CDR3 is TGTGCCAGCAGCTTAGATTCAGCGGGAGGGATCACAGATACGCAGTATTTT.

The sample holds a few counts of this clone. The chain recombines TRBV12-5 with TRBJ2-3, with D unresolved. This CDR3 has 12 amino acids. CDR1 and CDR2 from the germline V gene are LGHNT and FRNRAP. V shed 2 bases and J shed 7 bases, with 7 bases lying between them. The CDR3 protein is CASGLSANTQYF. The CDR3, as DNA: TGTGCTAGTGGTTTGTCGGCAAATACGCAGTATTTT.

The chain recombines TRBV12-3 or TRBV12-4 with TRBJ1-1; D gene uncertain. The CDR3 has 13 amino acids. Trimming shortened V by 6 bases and J by 11 bases, and 19 bases separated the two germline ends. The CDR3 DNA follows: TGTGCCAGCAGGACTCCCGGTGAGTTAAGGGCTTTCTTT. Its protein product is CASRTPGELRAFF.

The rearrangement links TRBV19 to TRBJ2-1, with a possible D match to TRBD1 (5 bases). The CDR3 consists of 12 residues. Germline CDR1 and CDR2: LNHDA and SQIVND (reference sequence). V gave up 7 bases and J gave up 5 bases, with 9 bases separating them. CDR3 coding DNA: TGTGCCAGTACCAGGGCCAACAATGAGCAGTTCTTC. Residues: CASTRANNEQFF.

The chain couples TRBV7-9 to TRBJ2-7, with 7 bases matching TRBD1. The CDR3 is 15 residues long. Germline CDR1 SEHNR, CDR2 FQNEAQ (reference sequence). The ends lost 6 bases at V and 4 bases at J; junction bases unmatched: 12. CDR3 residues: CASRATGVKGYEQYF. Here the CDR3 DNA reads TGTGCCAGCAGGGCCACAGGGGTGAAGGGGTACGAGCAGTACTTC.

In this sample, this clone turned up many times. This CDR3 reads CASNRGYEQYF. CDR3 coding DNA: TGTGCCAGCAACAGGGGCTACGAGCAGTACTTC. The chain is built from TRBV6-5 and TRBJ2-7; the match to TRBD1 covers 7 bases. CDR1 is MNHEY and CDR2 is SVGAGI in the germline V gene. Germline trimming cut 7 bases from V and 3 bases from J; bases unmatched to any gene: 0. The CDR3 covers 11 residues.

Regarding this clone: The final CDR3 position lacks the conserved phenylalanine or tryptophan, pointing to a likely read error. The DNA is left out, because the CDR3 cannot be placed on it with certainty; the CDR3 is given as TCRdb lists it. The chain recombines TRBV7-9 with TRBJ2-7; the table assigns TRBD2, which was not confirmed against the DNA. CDR1 and CDR2 (germline): SEHNR, FQNEAQ (reference sequence). The CDR3 region is 16 residues in length, termini included. CDR3 region: CASSPTSGRSPFLPLY.

The J gene is TRBJ2-3, the V gene TRBV24-1, with a possible D match to TRBD2 (6 bases). V was clipped by 4 bases and J by 5 bases, with 15 bases between them. The CDR3 consists of 15 residues. CDR1 KGHDR and CDR2 SFDVKD come from the germline V gene. As DNA, the CDR3 is TGTGCCACCAGTGACTCACGGGAGTCGGGAGATACGCAGTATTTT. This gives the protein CATSDSRESGDTQYF.

The chain carries TRBV28 and TRBJ2-7; the D gene is possibly TRBD1 (5 bases). Trimming took off 1 base at V and 1 base at J, with 5 bases between the two ends. This CDR3 is 13 amino acids long. Germline values: CDR1 MDHEN, CDR2 SYDVKM. CDR3 nucleotides: TGTGCCAGCAGTTTATACAGGTCCTACGAGCAGTACTTC. Encoded protein: CASSLYRSYEQYF.

The CDR3 sequence is CASSYSGSGMGYEQYF. CDR3 in DNA: TGTGCCAGCAGTTACTCGGGTAGCGGGATGGGTTACGAGCAGTACTTC. The chain recombines TRBV6-5 with TRBJ2-7; TRBD2 matches at 8 bases. Germline V gene sequence: CDR1 MNHEY, CDR2 SVGAGI. The V gene end was trimmed by 0 bases and the J gene end by 4 bases; junction bases not matched to a gene: 8. The CDR3 covers 16 residues.

V is TRBV14 and J is TRBJ2-2; no clear D. Trimming cost V 4 bases and J 5 bases, with 11 bases left between them. The CDR3 is 14 residues long. CDR1 is SGHDN, CDR2 FVKESK, per germline. The CDR3 sequence is CASSLIGYTGELFF. DNA of the CDR3: TGTGCCAGCAGCCTCATAGGTTATACCGGGGAGCTGTTTTTT.

The chain recombines TRBV28 with TRBJ1-1; D is unclear. V was pared by 4 bases and J by 7 bases, with 16 bases between. Looked up from germline, CDR1 is MDHEN and CDR2 is SYDVKM. This CDR3 contains 14 residues. The CDR3 nucleotides read TGTGCCAGCAGTTACCCGACTAAAATGAATGAAGCTTTCTTT. This codes for CASSYPTKMNEAFF.